The 21 T cell receptor beta chains below come from one sample, sequenced in a study of PD-L1 blockade in urothelial cancer. The table came from immunoSEQ multiplex PCR; TCRdb's copy has only in-frame clones and leaves some out. The sample has approximately 63,000 clones, roughly 77% seen once. Time point described: pretreatment peripheral blood. The input for sequencing was PBMCs, taken around atezolizumab (anti-PD-L1) treatment. These TCRs come from an older man with urothelial cancer.

This clone has ten or more counts. The CDR3 region is CASSPRGRGGYTF. In DNA form, the CDR3 reads TGTGCCAGCAGTCCTCGGGGGAGGGGTGGCTACACCTTC. This chain links TRBV25-1 with TRBJ1-2, with D possibly matching TRBD1 (5 bases). V was cut by 5 bases and J by 7 bases, with 14 bases left in between. Germline values: CDR1 MGHDK, CDR2 SYGVNS. CDR3 length: 13 amino acids.

DNA of the CDR3: TGTGCCAGCAGCCTGACAGGGGAAGAGGAGACCCAGTACTTC. Residues: CASSLTGEEETQYF. The gene calls are TRBV5-6 and TRBJ2-5; 8 positions match TRBD1. Germline CDR1 and CDR2: SGHDT and YYEEEE. The CDR3 consists of 14 residues. J gave up 5 bases and V 4 bases, and 7 bases lay outside the gene matches.

The chain couples TRBV12-5 to TRBJ2-7, with unresolved D. The ends were cut back, 2 bases at V and 0 bases at J, with 5 bases in the middle. This CDR3 region has 13 residues. Germline V gene sequence: CDR1 LGHNT, CDR2 FRNRAP. CDR3 sequence reads: CASGLSSSYEQYF. The CDR3 region has the DNA TGTGCTAGTGGTTTGTCCAGCTCCTACGAGCAGTACTTC.

The V and J genes are TRBV7-2 and TRBJ2-1; possible D gene TRBD2, 6 bases. The V gene's germline CDR1 is SGHTA and CDR2 FQGNSA. Trimming cost V 1 base and J 7 bases, with 17 bases left between them. The CDR3 sequence is 16 residues long. The CDR3 sequence: CASSLEVAVGGNEQFF. DNA of the CDR3: TGTGCCAGCAGCTTAGAAGTAGCGGTGGGGGGAAATGAGCAGTTCTTC.

The chain employs TRBV28 and TRBJ2-4; TRBD2 might be the D (5 bases). Trimming took off 7 bases at V and 3 bases at J, with 22 bases between the two ends. The CDR3 runs 17 residues. Per germline, CDR1 MDHEN and CDR2 SYDVKM. The CDR3 region is CASIGSEGSFDKNIQYF. The CDR3 DNA follows: TGTGCCAGCATTGGGTCCGAGGGATCTTTTGACAAAAACATTCAGTACTTC.

The chain couples TRBV12-5 to TRBJ2-5; a weak D match, TRBD2 (6 bases). This CDR3 region has 13 residues. Germline V gene lookup returns CDR1 LGHNT and CDR2 FRNRAP. V was pared by 6 bases and J by 2 bases, with 10 bases between. The CDR3 DNA is TGTGCTAGTGGGACGGGGGATCAAGAGACCCAGTACTTC. This gives the protein CASGTGDQETQYF.

The chain recombines TRBV5-1 with TRBJ2-2; 8 nucleotides line up with TRBD1. J lost 7 bases, V lost 4 bases, and 9 bases had no gene match. Germline V gives CDR1 SGHRS, CDR2 YFSETQ. CDR3 length equals 15 residues. This CDR3 is CASSTLTGDVGELFF. The CDR3 DNA reads TGCGCCAGCAGCACGTTGACAGGGGACGTCGGGGAGCTGTTTTTT.

The V call is TRBV7-2, the J call TRBJ2-4; 8 nucleotides match TRBD2. Germline CDR1 reads SGHTA; CDR2 reads FQGNSA. This CDR3 contains 15 residues. Trimming took 5 bases from V and 7 from J; bases not matched to a gene: 10. CDR3 bases: TGTGCCAGCAGCCTGGGCGGGGGGCTAAGGAACATTCAGTACTTC. Translation gives CASSLGGGLRNIQYF.

V usage is TRBV28 and J usage is TRBJ1-1; D is perhaps TRBD1 (5 bases). The V and J ends lost 6 bases and 5 bases respectively, with 13 bases between them. CDR3 length: 13 residues. The germline V gene has CDR1 MDHEN and CDR2 SYDVKM. CDR3 sequence: CASRGGSETEAFF. CDR3 nucleotides: TGTGCCAGCAGGGGGGGAAGTGAGACTGAAGCTTTCTTT. Full variable domain (remainder filled in from reference TRBV28 and TRBJ1-1): DVKVTQSSRYLVKRTGEKVFLECVQDMDHENMFWYRQDPGLGLRLIYFSYDVKMKEKGDIPEGYSVSREKKERFSLILESASTNQTSMYLCASRGGSETEAFFGQGTRLTVV.

The rearrangement joins TRBV7-2 to TRBJ2-2; 8 nucleotides align to TRBD2. CDR1 is SGHTA and CDR2 is FQGNSA in the germline V gene. The CDR3 is made up of 14 amino acids. With 5 bases clipped from V and 9 bases from J, the junction kept 8 bases outside the gene matches. CDR3 coding DNA: TGTGCCAGCAGCCCGCTGGCGGGAGGACGGGAGCTGTTTTTT. It translates to CASSPLAGGRELFF.

This sequence joins TRBV30 and TRBJ1-1, with a weak D call TRBD1 (5 bases). This CDR3 comprises 13 residues. V was clipped by 4 bases and J by 5 bases, with 14 bases between them. Germline V gene data show CDR1 as GTSNPN and CDR2 as SVGIG (reference sequence). CDR3 nucleotides: TGTGCCTGGACCTCCGGGGGAACAACTGAAGCTTTCTTT. Its translation is CAWTSGGTTEAFF.

The J gene is TRBJ1-1, the V gene TRBV15, with unresolved D. The germline V gene encodes CDR1 LNHNV and CDR2 YYDKDF (reference sequence). This CDR3 contains 15 residues. Trimming removed 0 bases at V and 1 base at J, with 9 bases between. The CDR3, as DNA: TGTGCCACCAGCAGAGATTCCGGAGCGAACACTGAAGCTTTCTTT. Its translation is CATSRDSGANTEAFF.

The J gene is TRBJ1-4, the V gene TRBV27; a weak D match, TRBD1 (5 bases). The V end was cut by 7 bases, the J end by 2 bases, with 8 bases between. CDR1 and CDR2 (germline): MNHEY, SMNVEV (reference sequence). The CDR3 is 13 amino acids. The CDR3 DNA follows: TGTGCCAGCACCCGGGGGACTAATGAAAAACTGTTTTTT. Its protein is CASTRGTNEKLFF. Based on the CDR3 plus reference TRBV27 and TRBJ1-4, the full variable domain is EAQVTQNPRYLITVTGKKLTVTCSQNMNHEYMSWYRQDPGLGLRQIYYSMNVEVTDKGDVPEGYKVSRKEKRNFPLILESPSPNQTSLYFCASTRGTNEKLFFGSGTQLSVL.

The gene calls are TRBV28 and TRBJ2-7; 10 bases are a match to TRBD2. The CDR3 is made up of 21 amino acids. Germline-derived CDR1 and CDR2 are MDHEN and SYDVKM. Unmatched junction bases numbered 23, after V lost 6 bases and J lost 0 bases. The CDR3 sequence: CASSLTTSGRALPKSSYEQYF. CDR3 sequence (DNA): TGTGCCAGCAGCCTCACCACCAGCGGGAGGGCTCTCCCGAAAAGCTCCTACGAGCAGTACTTC.

The chain joins TRBV4-1 to TRBJ2-7; no reliable D call. Germline-derived CDR1 and CDR2 are MGHRA and YSYEKL. This CDR3 spans 15 amino acids. V was pared by 3 bases and J by 2 bases, with 14 bases between. In nucleotides, the CDR3 is TGCGCCAGCAGCCAGGTCGACACAGAGCCCTACGAGCAGTACTTC. Encoded protein: CASSQVDTEPYEQYF.

J is TRBJ2-3 and V is TRBV7-9; 14 bases map to TRBD2. The CDR3 is 19 amino acids. Trimming removed 5 bases from V and 0 bases from J; junction bases left unmatched: 10. CDR1 SEHNR and CDR2 FQNEAQ come from the germline V gene (reference sequence). CDR3 DNA sequence: TGTGCCAGCAGCATGACTAGCGGGAGGGGGCGAAAGAGCACAGATACGCAGTATTTT. It specifies CASSMTSGRGRKSTDTQYF.

The chain uses TRBV6-6 and TRBJ2-5; perhaps TRBD1 as D (5 bases). The germline V gene encodes CDR1 MNHNY and CDR2 SVGAGI (reference sequence). Trimming stripped 0 bases from V and 5 bases from J, with 16 bases between. CDR3 length: 16 amino acids. CDR3 DNA: TGTGCCAGCAGTTACTCGATCAGGGTAGTCGGGGAGACCCAGTACTTC. Protein: CASSYSIRVVGETQYF.

This clone was seen only a few times. V and J are TRBV5-1 and TRBJ2-1; a possible D gene is TRBD2 (6 bases). The V gene lost 4 bases and the J gene lost 3 bases, with 17 bases spanning the gap. The CDR3 runs 16 residues. The germline gives CDR1 SGHRS, CDR2 YFSETQ. This CDR3 is CASSPSGTPSYNEQFF. The CDR3 coding sequence is TGCGCCAGCAGCCCGTCCGGGACTCCTAGCTACAATGAGCAGTTCTTC.

The gene calls are TRBV10-3 and TRBJ1-5; D may be TRBD1 (6 bases). Trimming removed 4 bases at V and 5 bases at J, with 15 bases between. This CDR3 contains 15 residues. Germline V gene data show CDR1 as ENHRY and CDR2 as SYGVKD. The CDR3 spells CAISGTGKSDQPQHF. The CDR3 nucleotides read TGTGCCATCAGTGGTACAGGGAAATCCGATCAGCCCCAGCATTTT.

This sequence joins TRBV5-6 and TRBJ2-1, with TRBD2 as a possible D gene (5 bases). The CDR3 sequence is 11 residues long. V lost 4 bases, J lost 10 bases, and 9 bases lay in between. Germline-derived CDR1 and CDR2 are SGHDT and YYEEEE. The CDR3 reads CASSGGPEQFF. Here the CDR3 DNA reads TGTGCCAGCAGCGGAGGACCGGAGCAGTTCTTC.

The gene calls are TRBV7-9 and TRBJ1-5; TRBD1 is a possible D gene (5 bases). The CDR3 totals 17 residues. V lost 3 bases, J lost 1 base, and 16 bases lay in between. Germline loops: CDR1 SEHNR, CDR2 FQNEAQ (reference sequence). DNA of the CDR3: TGTGCCAGCAGCTTGCCGACAGTCCAAAGGAGCAATCAGCCCCAGCATTTT. It translates to CASSLPTVQRSNQPQHF.